The TCR beta chain described here comes from a study of CD4 T cells in relation to SARS-CoV-2 and coronaviruses. Broader study findings: Each donor contributed either pre-pandemic or post-infection samples, not both.

The method was immunoSEQ multiplex PCR; TCRdb's version includes in-frame clones alone and lacks a portion of them. The data show some 20,000 clones, more than 70% seen once. Germline V gene data show CDR1 as MNHEY and CDR2 as SVGAGI. V lost 2 bases and J lost 2, with 12 bases in between. The CDR3 covers 15 residues. The unexposed donors gave CD4+ T cells in about 2011-2018, prior to COVID-19. Isolation of CD4+ T cells took place after approximately 10 days in culture. Unexposed-donor CD4+ T cells were probed with SARS-CoV-2 S/N and four cold-coronavirus spikes, cells permitting. Each well had 2.1 million or so PBMCs in 5% human AB serum with IL-2. With respect to this clone: The antigen is undetermined.

This chain links TRBV6-5 with TRBJ2-5, with D tentatively TRBD1 (7 bases). The sequence came from a human donor in good health. Sequenced input: CD4+ T cells from PBMCs, cultured in vitro. In DNA form, the CDR3 reads TGTGCCAGCAGTTACCTCCAGGGGGGTCAAGAGACCCAGTACTTC. It encodes CASSYLQGGQETQYF.